There are a few counts of the clone carrying this T cell receptor beta chain. Its antigen is not identified. Using its own MiXCR run on the RT-PCR reads, TCRdb lists one record per CDR3 protein. Among under 200,000 distinct CDR3 sequences, about 10% were seen once, and the ten largest hold approximately 35%. V was trimmed by 4 bases and J by 1 base, leaving 14 bases between them. The CDR3 consists of 15 residues. This sample was included in a study of response to subunit inactivated influenza vaccine. Regarding the study as a whole: T cells newly recruited by each seasonal influenza vaccination are few, the authors suggested.

The chain couples TRBV23-1 to TRBJ2-7; no clear D. TRBV23-1 carries the ORF label, with uncertain function. This TCR was recovered from a man in his fifties or sixties who received an inactivated influenza vaccine. The sample consisted of CD8+ T cells sorted from PBMCs, taken around 25 months after vaccination. CDR3 DNA: TGCGCCAGCAGTCTCAGCGAGCTTTTGTCCTACGAGCAGTACTTC. Protein: CASSLSELLSYEQYF.